The entry that follows covers one T cell receptor beta chain sequence. Its antigen is unknown. This sample was included in a study of radiotherapy plus CTLA-4 blockade in lung cancer. Study information: Among enrolled patients, about 18% responded and 30% to 40% achieved disease control.

Profiled with immunoSEQ multiplex PCR; TCRdb holds only in-frame clones, not every one. The data contain some 70,000 clones, 79% of them singletons. Overall study findings and caveats: Blood-borne expansion of tumor-derived TCR clones followed radiotherapy plus ipilimumab. Per reports, early blood T cell clone dynamics, plus interferon-beta, forecast response most strongly.

Participants had chemo-refractory metastatic non-small-cell lung cancer and were treated with focal radiation plus ipilimumab CTLA-4 blockade. This CDR3 has 13 amino acids. V gave up 4 bases and J gave up 6 bases; unmatched junction bases: 6. CDR1 SGHDT and CDR2 YYEEEE come from the germline V gene. This chain links TRBV5-6 with TRBJ1-2; 7 nucleotides match TRBD1. This material consisted of peripheral blood, taken from a patient treated with radiotherapy plus ipilimumab. This clonotype originated in a human donor with non-small cell lung cancer who had a complete response to radiotherapy plus ipilimumab. The CDR3 here is CASSVGTVDGYTF. DNA for the CDR3: TGTGCCAGCAGCGTTGGGACAGTCGATGGCTACACCTTC.